This record concerns one TCR beta chain sequence. The antigen remains unidentified. Measured with immunoSEQ multiplex PCR; TCRdb has only the in-frame clones, and not every one. This sample has about 1.5 million clones, with 95% to 99% found just once. The source of the sample is a study of shared clonotypes between healthy human individuals. Study outcomes and limitations: Blood alone was sampled, and tissue repertoires likely differ.

Germline CDR1 and CDR2: SNHLY and FYNNEI. The CDR3 has 13 amino acids. Trimming took off 4 bases at V and 5 bases at J, with 9 bases between the two ends. A CD45RA-negative memory subset and a CD45RA+ naive subset were separated from the CD4+ cells. This chain joins TRBV2 and TRBJ2-1; D unresolved. This TCR was recovered from a man aged 25 to 45 in good health. Material for sequencing was naive CD4+ T cells sorted from blood. Subset here: CD45RA+ positively selected. The CDR3 DNA sequence: TGTGCCAGCAGTGTAGGTGGTAACAATGAGCAGTTCTTC. Residues: CASSVGGNNEQFF.